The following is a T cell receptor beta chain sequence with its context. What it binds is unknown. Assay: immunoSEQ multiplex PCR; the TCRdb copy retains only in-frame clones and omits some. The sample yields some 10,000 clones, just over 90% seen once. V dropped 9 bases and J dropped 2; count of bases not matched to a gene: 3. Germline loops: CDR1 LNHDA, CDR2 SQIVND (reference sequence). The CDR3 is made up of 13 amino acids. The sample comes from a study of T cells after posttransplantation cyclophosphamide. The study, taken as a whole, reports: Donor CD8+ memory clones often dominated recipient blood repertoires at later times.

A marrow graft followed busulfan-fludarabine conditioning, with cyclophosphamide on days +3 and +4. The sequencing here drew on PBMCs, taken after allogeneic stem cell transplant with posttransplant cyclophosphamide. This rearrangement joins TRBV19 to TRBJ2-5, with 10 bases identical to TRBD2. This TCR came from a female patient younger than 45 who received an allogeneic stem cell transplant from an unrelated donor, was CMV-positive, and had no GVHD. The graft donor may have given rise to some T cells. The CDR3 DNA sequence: TGTGCCAGCCGGACTAGCGGACAAGAGACCCAGTACTTC. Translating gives CASRTSGQETQYF.